The 24 T cell receptor beta chains below all came from one sample that was sequenced in a study of T cells in Graves' hyperthyroidism and ophthalmopathy. Amplified regions were TCR beta CDR3 sequences from RNA transcripts. When the TCR CDR3 underwent first-round RT-PCR, the HTBI primer set was used. Each CDR3 protein gets one entry after TCRdb re-called the multiplex PCR reads with MiXCR. Found here are under 700,000 distinct CDR3 sequences, about a sixth of them singletons; the top ten hold about 17%. Specimen: blood. These receptors all come from a woman aged 18-29 years with Graves' hyperthyroidism.

About this clonotype: A single base separates this from a much larger clone, so it may be a read error. The chain has TRBV18 and TRBJ2-1; perhaps TRBD1 as D (5 bases). CDR1 is KGHSH and CDR2 is LQKENI in the germline V gene. The CDR3 extends over 12 amino acids. The V end was cut by 3 bases, the J end by 10 bases, with 10 bases between. The CDR3 nucleotides read TGTGCCAGCTCACCTCAGGGTGAAGAGCAGTTCTTC. Translated: CASSPQGEEQFF.

In this sample, this clonotype turned up many times. V is TRBV28 and J is TRBJ2-5, with D perhaps TRBD2 (5 bases). V was clipped by 2 bases and J by 5 bases, with 12 bases between them. This CDR3 is 14 amino acids long. The germline V gene has CDR1 MDHEN and CDR2 SYDVKM. The CDR3: CASSLMGSWETQYF. DNA for the CDR3: TGTGCCAGCAGTTTAATGGGGAGTTGGGAGACCCAGTACTTC.

This clonotype came up many times. V usage is TRBV7-8 and J usage is TRBJ2-7; 10 bases agree with TRBD1. With V trimmed by 5 bases and J by 0 bases, 7 bases remained unmatched. The CDR3 is made up of 16 amino acids. Germline CDR1 is SGHVS and CDR2 is FQNEAQ. The CDR3 DNA is TGTGCCAGCAGCCAGACAGGGGGCTCGAGCTCCTACGAGCAGTACTTC. Residues: CASSQTGGSSSYEQYF.

This clonotype was counted at least ten times. The J gene is TRBJ2-5, the V gene TRBV20-1; TRBD2 matches 12 bases. The trim removed 5 bases at V and 5 bases at J, leaving 9 bases unmatched. Germline V gives CDR1 DFQATT, CDR2 SNEGSKA (reference sequence). CDR3 length equals 15 residues. CDR3 in DNA: TGCAGTGCTGGCAGACTAGCGGGGGACATGGAGACCCAGTACTTC. Translating it yields CSAGRLAGDMETQYF.

This clonotype was recorded many times. This chain joins TRBV27 and TRBJ2-1; 10 nucleotides match TRBD1. This CDR3 contains 15 residues. Germline CDR1 MNHEY, CDR2 SMNVEV (reference sequence). Trimming at V came to 2 bases and at J to 3 bases, leaving 1 base not matched to a gene. The CDR3 here is CASSLGDRGYNEQFF. The CDR3 DNA reads TGTGCCAGCAGTTTAGGGGACAGGGGCTACAATGAGCAGTTCTTC.

The chain is built from TRBV6-6 and TRBJ2-7, with 12 bases matching TRBD2. The CDR3 length is 16 residues. With V trimmed by 2 bases and J by 6 bases, 8 bases remained unmatched. Germline V gives CDR1 MNHNY, CDR2 SVGAGI (reference sequence). The CDR3 region has the DNA TGTGCCAGCAGTTACGCCCGGACTAGCGGGAAGGTCGAGCAGTACTTC. This codes for CASSYARTSGKVEQYF.

This clonotype showed up many times. This rearrangement joins TRBV6-2 or TRBV6-3 to TRBJ2-7; D remains ambiguous. CDR1 is MNHEY and CDR2 is SVGEGT in the germline V gene. This CDR3 is 15 amino acids long. The ends were cut back, 0 bases at V and 3 bases at J, with 12 bases in the middle. CDR3 in amino acids: CASSYSSRNFYEQYF. The CDR3 DNA is TGTGCCAGCAGTTACTCTTCTAGGAACTTCTACGAGCAGTACTTC.

This chain connects TRBV19 to TRBJ2-7, with 8 positions matching TRBD1. Germline-derived CDR1 and CDR2 are LNHDA and SQIVND (reference sequence). The CDR3 runs to 15 residues. The junction had 11 bases not matched to a gene; V was cut back by 8 bases and J by 2 bases. This CDR3 is CASANRTGYAYEQYF. As DNA, the CDR3 is TGTGCCAGTGCGAATCGGACAGGGTACGCCTACGAGCAGTACTTC.

The chain combines TRBV25-1 with TRBJ2-7; D tentatively reads TRBD1 or TRBD2 (7 bases each). The length of the CDR3 is 12 residues. V was cut by 8 bases and J by 7 bases, with 15 bases left in between. The germline V gene has CDR1 MGHDK and CDR2 SYGVNS. This chain's CDR3 is CASRQGEGEQYF. The CDR3 nucleotides read TGTGCCAGCCGGCAGGGGGAGGGTGAGCAGTACTTC.

This clonotype was seen only a few times. The chain combines TRBV4-1 with TRBJ1-5, with 12 bases lining up with TRBD1. Trimming took 3 bases from V and 5 from J; bases not matched to a gene: 8. The germline CDR1 and CDR2 sequences are MGHRA and YSYEKL. The CDR3 consists of 17 residues. CDR3 protein: CASSHHRDRGRDQPQHF. Written as DNA, the CDR3 is TGCGCCAGCAGCCACCACCGGGACAGGGGGCGAGATCAGCCCCAGCATTTT.

This chain links TRBV24-1 with TRBJ2-2; D is perhaps TRBD1 (5 bases). Germline loops: CDR1 KGHDR, CDR2 SFDVKD. This CDR3 region has 16 residues. Trimming stripped 1 base from V and 5 bases from J, with 13 bases between. The CDR3 protein is CATSDFRGERTGELFF. The CDR3 DNA follows: TGTGCCACCAGTGATTTTAGGGGCGAGAGGACCGGGGAGCTGTTTTTT.

Of note for this clonotype: This could be a read error, since a much larger clone is one nucleotide away. The chain has TRBV7-2 and TRBJ2-1; 14 nucleotides line up with TRBD2. Germline CDR1 and CDR2: SGHTA and FQGNSA. The CDR3 runs 19 residues. V lost 3 bases to trimming and J lost 0 bases; unmatched junction nucleotides: 7. CDR3 in amino acids: CASSFGLAGGPSSYNEQFF. The CDR3 region has the DNA TGTGCCAGCAGCTTTGGACTAGCGGGGGGACCGAGCTCCTACAATGAGCAGTTCTTC.

This clonotype has at least ten counts. CDR3 sequence: CASRDRGTGNTIYF. The CDR3 DNA sequence: TGTGCCAGCAGGGACAGGGGAACTGGAAACACCATATATTTT. This sequence joins TRBV12-3 or TRBV12-4 and TRBJ1-3, with 9 bases identical to TRBD1. V gave up 6 bases and J gave up 2 bases; unmatched junction bases: 2. The CDR3 is 14 residues long.

This clonotype was seen only a few times. This sequence joins TRBV5-1 and TRBJ2-4; D ambiguous. The germline V and J ends were trimmed by 4 bases and 5 bases, with 7 bases remaining between them. Germline-derived CDR1 and CDR2 are SGHRS and YFSETQ. The CDR3 totals 12 residues. CDR3 DNA sequence: TGCGCCAGCAGCGTGGACGAAAACATTCAGTACTTC. It specifies CASSVDENIQYF.

This chain uses TRBV7-9 with TRBJ2-7, with TRBD2 as a possible D gene (7 bases). The CDR3 sequence is 17 residues long. Trimming removed 5 bases from V and 4 bases from J, with 24 bases in between. The germline gives CDR1 SEHNR, CDR2 FQNEAQ (reference sequence). The DNA of the CDR3 is TGTGCCAGCAGCCTCCAGGGCGAGGGGGGGAGAAGGTACGAGCAGTACTTC. Protein product: CASSLQGEGGRRYEQYF.

Regarding this clonotype: Likely a read error: the CDR3 ends without its conserved phenylalanine or tryptophan. This rearrangement joins TRBV6-1 to TRBJ2-3; no clear D. Germline CDR1 is MNHNS and CDR2 is SASEGT. This CDR3 comprises 13 residues. Trimming stripped 2 bases from V and 1 base from J, with 4 bases between. In DNA, the CDR3 is TGTGCCAGCAGTGAATACCGCACAGATACGCAGTATCTT. This sequence encodes CASSEYRTDTQYL.

The chain is built from TRBV27 and TRBJ1-5; D gene uncertain. CDR3 length: 14 amino acids. The V and J ends lost 3 bases and 3 bases respectively, with 9 bases between them. Germline V gene data show CDR1 as MNHEY and CDR2 as SMNVEV (reference sequence). The DNA for the CDR3 is TGTGCCAGCAGTTTTGGAGGGTTCAATCAGCCCCAGCATTTT. Translated: CASSFGGFNQPQHF.

This clonotype has a handful of counts. This chain uses TRBV5-1 with TRBJ2-1; TRBD2 matches at 8 bases. The CDR3 consists of 15 residues. CDR1 and CDR2 from the germline V gene are SGHRS and YFSETQ. Unmatched junction bases numbered 6, after V lost 6 bases and J lost 1 base. CDR3 residues: CASKLLAGSYNEQFF. The CDR3 DNA reads TGCGCCAGCAAGCTATTAGCGGGGTCCTACAATGAGCAGTTCTTC.

This chain links TRBV19 with TRBJ1-2; D is ambiguous. Germline CDR1 is LNHDA and CDR2 is SQIVND (reference sequence). The length of the CDR3 is 13 residues. Trimming pared 4 bases from V and 4 bases from J, leaving 10 bases between. CDR3 residues: CASSTPDGYGYTF. DNA of the CDR3: TGTGCCAGTAGTACCCCCGACGGCTATGGCTACACCTTC. The whole variable domain, filled in from reference TRBV19 and TRBJ1-2, reads DGGITQSPKYLFRKEGQNVTLSCEQNLNHDAMYWYRQDPGQGLRLIYYSQIVNDFQKGDIAEGYSVSREKKESFPLTVTSAQKNPTAFYLCASSTPDGYGYTFGSGTRLTVV.

This clonotype was detected only a few times. V gene TRBV6-1 combines with J gene TRBJ1-1; D may be TRBD1 (6 bases). Germline lookup yields CDR1 MNHNS and CDR2 SASEGT. The V gene lost 7 bases and the J gene lost 1 base, with 10 bases spanning the gap. The CDR3 sequence is 13 residues long. The CDR3 loop is CASTLGQNTEAFF. The DNA of the CDR3 is TGTGCCAGCACCTTGGGACAGAACACTGAAGCTTTCTTT.

This clonotype was seen only a few times. The chain is built from TRBV6-1 and TRBJ2-3, with a tentative D call TRBD1 (7 bases). V was pared by 5 bases and J by 0 bases, with 15 bases between. The CDR3 totals 16 residues. CDR1 and CDR2 (germline): MNHNS, SASEGT. Written as DNA, the CDR3 is TGTGCCAGCAGTATTCAGACAGGGACTAGCACAGATACGCAGTATTTT. Translating it yields CASSIQTGTSTDTQYF.

This clonotype has at least ten counts. The chain joins TRBV28 to TRBJ2-7, with 9 bases that match TRBD1. The CDR3 spans 17 residues. Germline V gives CDR1 MDHEN, CDR2 SYDVKM. Trimming cost V 3 bases and J 4 bases; bases outside gene matches: 13. CDR3 sequence reads: CASSFSRDRDEGYEQYF. In nucleotides, the CDR3 is TGTGCCAGCAGTTTTAGCAGGGACAGGGATGAGGGGTACGAGCAGTACTTC. The full variable domain, completed using reference TRBV28 and TRBJ2-7, is DVKVTQSSRYLVKRTGEKVFLECVQDMDHENMFWYRQDPGLGLRLIYFSYDVKMKEKGDIPEGYSVSREKKERFSLILESASTNQTSMYLCASSFSRDRDEGYEQYFGPGTRLTVT.

The V call is TRBV2, the J call TRBJ2-1; possible D gene TRBD1, 5 bases. Germline values: CDR1 SNHLY, CDR2 FYNNEI. Trimming cost V 7 bases and J 6 bases, with 25 bases left between them. The CDR3 has 17 amino acids. CDR3 bases: TGTGCCAGCAACCTCAATCAGGCCGGACAATTTACCAATGAGCAGTTCTTC. Its translation: CASNLNQAGQFTNEQFF.

This clonotype was seen at least ten times. The gene calls are TRBV29-1 and TRBJ2-5; perhaps TRBD1 as D (5 bases). The germline V gene encodes CDR1 SQVTM and CDR2 ANQGSEA. This CDR3 contains 13 residues. V lost 8 bases and J 7 bases, leaving 20 bases between the germline ends. Here the CDR3 reads CSTADTPVGTQYF. The DNA for the CDR3 is TGCAGCACCGCGGACACACCGGTCGGGACCCAGTACTTC.